Each of the 9 T cell receptor beta chains below was sequenced from the same sample in a study of blood T cell repertoires in COVID-19. Sequencing was performed with immunoSEQ multiplex PCR; in TCRdb, only in-frame clones are kept and a portion is missing. The table includes roughly 120,000 clones, less than 85% detected once. The sequenced sample consisted of peripheral blood. Every receptor here comes from a man aged 50-60 years with acute or convalescent COVID-19.

The chain couples TRBV7-4 to TRBJ2-7; D perhaps matches TRBD2 (6 bases). The CDR3 spans 16 residues. Germline CDR1 SGHVT, CDR2 SQSDAQ. V was shortened by 5 bases and J by 5 bases, with 22 bases between the two germline ends. The CDR3 DNA sequence: TGTGCCAGCAGCAGCCGCCGGGGGACCCCAAGGAACGAGCAGTACTTC. This sequence encodes CASSSRRGTPRNEQYF.

The chain has TRBV3-1 (or the pseudogene TRBV3-2) and TRBJ2-2; the match to TRBD1 covers 7 bases. V shed 4 bases, J shed 6 bases, and the junction held 8 bases outside the gene matches. Germline V gene lookup returns CDR1 LGHDT and CDR2 YNNKEL (reference sequence). This CDR3 spans 15 amino acids. Here the CDR3 reads CASSRMAGGAGELFF. The DNA of the CDR3 is TGTGCCAGCAGCCGAATGGCAGGGGGAGCCGGGGAGCTGTTTTTT.

This chain uses TRBV3-1 (or the pseudogene TRBV3-2) with TRBJ1-6, with D hard to call. Germline loops: CDR1 LGHDT, CDR2 YNNKEL (reference sequence). The CDR3 spans 14 residues. Trimming cost V 2 bases and J 4 bases, with 6 bases left between them. The CDR3 reads CASSQSEYNSPLHF. The CDR3 nucleotides are TGTGCCAGCAGCCAATCAGAATATAATTCACCCCTCCACTTT.

The chain uses TRBV5-1 and TRBJ2-7; the D gene is possibly TRBD1 (5 bases). This CDR3 is built from 14 residues. Germline values: CDR1 SGHRS, CDR2 YFSETQ. The V and J ends lost 0 bases and 2 bases respectively, with 9 bases between them. The DNA of the CDR3 is TGCGCCAGCAGCTTGGGACAGTCAACCTACGAGCAGTACTTC. Translation: CASSLGQSTYEQYF.

V and J are TRBV7-9 and TRBJ1-1; D might be TRBD1 (6 bases). CDR3 size: 13 residues. Germline loops: CDR1 SEHNR, CDR2 FQNEAQ (reference sequence). Trimming stripped 5 bases from V and 5 bases from J, with 12 bases between. The CDR3 DNA follows: TGTGCCAGCAGCGATACAGGGAGTACTGAAGCTTTCTTT. Translated, it gives CASSDTGSTEAFF.

This chain uses TRBV6-5 with TRBJ2-5; the match to TRBD2 covers 8 bases. J gave up 10 bases and V 5 bases, and 6 bases lay outside the gene matches. Germline lookup yields CDR1 MNHEY and CDR2 SVGAGI. This CDR3 has 12 amino acids. For the CDR3, the DNA is TGTGCCAGCAGTCTCATCCGGGGGGGCCAGTACTTC. Its protein is CASSLIRGGQYF.

V is TRBV10-3 and J is TRBJ1-4; a weak D match, TRBD1 (5 bases). The CDR3 spans 14 residues. Germline V lookup: CDR1 ENHRY, CDR2 SYGVKD. Trimming pared 11 bases from V and 2 bases from J, leaving 15 bases between. The CDR3 DNA sequence: TGTGCCTCCCGGCCGGGACTGACTAATGAAAAACTGTTTTTT. This codes for CASRPGLTNEKLFF.

The chain recombines TRBV6-5 with TRBJ2-7; D unresolved. CDR1 MNHEY and CDR2 SVGAGI come from the germline V gene. V lost 6 bases and J 0 bases, leaving 6 bases between the germline ends. The CDR3 is made up of 12 amino acids. CDR3 sequence: CASSQDSYEQYF. CDR3 coding DNA: TGTGCCAGCAGCCAGGACTCCTACGAGCAGTACTTC.

The gene calls are TRBV28 and TRBJ2-5, with a possible D match to TRBD1 (5 bases). This CDR3 comprises 15 residues. Trimming cost V 5 bases and J 2 bases, with 15 bases left between them. Germline V CDR1 and CDR2: MDHEN, SYDVKM. The CDR3 loop is CASSLPTENQETQYF. The CDR3, as DNA: TGTGCCAGCAGTCTTCCGACAGAGAATCAAGAGACCCAGTACTTC.